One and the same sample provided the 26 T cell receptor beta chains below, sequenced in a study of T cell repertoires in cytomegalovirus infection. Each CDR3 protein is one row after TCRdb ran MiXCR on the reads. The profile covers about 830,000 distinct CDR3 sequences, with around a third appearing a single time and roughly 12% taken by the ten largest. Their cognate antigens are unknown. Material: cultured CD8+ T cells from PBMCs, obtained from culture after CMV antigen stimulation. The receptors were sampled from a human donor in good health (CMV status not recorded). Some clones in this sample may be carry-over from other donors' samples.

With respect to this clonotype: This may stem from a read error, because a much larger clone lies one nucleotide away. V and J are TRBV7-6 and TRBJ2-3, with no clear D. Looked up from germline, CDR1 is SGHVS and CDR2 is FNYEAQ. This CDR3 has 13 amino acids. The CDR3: CASSLWPTDTQDF. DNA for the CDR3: TGTGCCAGCAGCTTGTGGCCCACAGATACGCAGGATTTT.

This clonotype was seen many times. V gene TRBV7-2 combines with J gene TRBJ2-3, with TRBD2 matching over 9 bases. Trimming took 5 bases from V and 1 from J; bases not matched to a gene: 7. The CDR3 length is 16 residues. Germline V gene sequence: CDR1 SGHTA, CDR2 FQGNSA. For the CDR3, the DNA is TGTGCCAGCAGCCCCCTGCGGGGGGGGGGCACAGATACGCAGTATTTT. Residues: CASSPLRGGGTDTQYF.

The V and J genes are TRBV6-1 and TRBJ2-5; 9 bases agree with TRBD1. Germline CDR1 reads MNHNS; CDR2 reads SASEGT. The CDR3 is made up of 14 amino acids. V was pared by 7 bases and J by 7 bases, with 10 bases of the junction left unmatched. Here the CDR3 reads CASTDGTGTVTQYF. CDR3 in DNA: TGTGCCAGCACTGACGGGACAGGGACAGTGACCCAGTACTTC.

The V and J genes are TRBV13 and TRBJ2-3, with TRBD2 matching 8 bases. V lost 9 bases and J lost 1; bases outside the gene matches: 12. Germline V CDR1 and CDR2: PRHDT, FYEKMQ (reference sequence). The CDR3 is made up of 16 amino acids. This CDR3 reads CASLWAEAGGTDTQYF. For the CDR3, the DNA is TGTGCCAGTTTATGGGCTGAAGCGGGGGGCACAGATACGCAGTATTTT.

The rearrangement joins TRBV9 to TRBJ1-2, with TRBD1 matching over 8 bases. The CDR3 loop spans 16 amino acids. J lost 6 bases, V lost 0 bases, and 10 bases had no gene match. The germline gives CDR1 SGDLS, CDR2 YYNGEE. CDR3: CASSVAIQGGVDGYTF. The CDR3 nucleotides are TGTGCCAGCAGCGTAGCTATACAGGGGGGAGTCGATGGCTACACCTTC.

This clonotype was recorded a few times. This CDR3 reads CASSYSGDRTEAFF. The CDR3, as DNA: TGTGCCAGCAGCTATTCAGGGGATAGGACTGAAGCTTTCTTT. V is TRBV6-2 or TRBV6-3 and J is TRBJ1-1; tentative D call: TRBD1 (6 bases). V dropped 6 bases and J dropped 5 bases, with 16 bases sitting between them. Germline CDR1 reads MNHEY; CDR2 reads SVGEGT. CDR3 length: 14 amino acids.

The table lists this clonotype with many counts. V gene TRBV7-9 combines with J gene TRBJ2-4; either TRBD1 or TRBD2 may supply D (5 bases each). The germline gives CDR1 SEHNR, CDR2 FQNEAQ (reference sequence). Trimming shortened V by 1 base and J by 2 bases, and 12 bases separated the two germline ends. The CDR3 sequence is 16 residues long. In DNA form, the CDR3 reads TGTGCCAGCAGCTTAGGGGACGGGTCTACCAAAAACATTCAGTACTTC. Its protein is CASSLGDGSTKNIQYF.

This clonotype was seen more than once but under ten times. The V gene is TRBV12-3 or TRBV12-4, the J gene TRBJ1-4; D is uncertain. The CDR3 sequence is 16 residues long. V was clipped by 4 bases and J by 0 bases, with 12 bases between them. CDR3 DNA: TGTGCCAGCAGTTCTATGAAAACTCCAACTAATGAAAAACTGTTTTTT. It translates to CASSSMKTPTNEKLFF.

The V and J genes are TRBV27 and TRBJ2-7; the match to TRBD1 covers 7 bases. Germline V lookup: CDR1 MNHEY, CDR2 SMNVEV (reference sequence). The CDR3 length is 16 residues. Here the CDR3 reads CANSPARDSGSYEQYV. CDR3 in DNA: TGTGCCAACAGTCCAGCCCGGGACAGTGGATCCTACGAGCAGTACGTC.

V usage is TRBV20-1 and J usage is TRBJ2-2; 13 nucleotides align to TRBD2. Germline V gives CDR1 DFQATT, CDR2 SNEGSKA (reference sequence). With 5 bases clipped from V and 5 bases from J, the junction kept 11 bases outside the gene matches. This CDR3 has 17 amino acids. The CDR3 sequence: CSARPGTSGTATGELFF. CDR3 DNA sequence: TGCAGTGCTCGCCCCGGGACTAGCGGGACGGCGACCGGGGAGCTGTTTTTT.

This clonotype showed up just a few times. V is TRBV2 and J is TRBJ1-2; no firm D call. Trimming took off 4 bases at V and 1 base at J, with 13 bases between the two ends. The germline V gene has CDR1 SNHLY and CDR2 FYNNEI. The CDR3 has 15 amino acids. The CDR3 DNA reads TGTGCCAGCAGTGGCAGAACACCGATTAACTATGGCTACACCTTC. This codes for CASSGRTPINYGYTF.

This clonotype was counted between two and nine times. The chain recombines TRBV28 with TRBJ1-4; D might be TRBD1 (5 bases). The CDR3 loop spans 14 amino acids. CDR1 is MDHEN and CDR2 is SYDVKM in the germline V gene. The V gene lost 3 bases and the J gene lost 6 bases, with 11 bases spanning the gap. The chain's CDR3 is CASSFLGPDEKLFF. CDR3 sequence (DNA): TGTGCCAGCAGTTTCTTGGGGCCGGATGAAAAACTGTTTTTT. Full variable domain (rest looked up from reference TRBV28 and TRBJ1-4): DVKVTQSSRYLVKRTGEKVFLECVQDMDHENMFWYRQDPGLGLRLIYFSYDVKMKEKGDIPEGYSVSREKKERFSLILESASTNQTSMYLCASSFLGPDEKLFFGSGTQLSVL.

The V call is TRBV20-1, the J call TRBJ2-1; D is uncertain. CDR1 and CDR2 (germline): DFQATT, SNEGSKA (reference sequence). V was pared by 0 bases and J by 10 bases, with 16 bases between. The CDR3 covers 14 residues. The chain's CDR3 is CSARDFKGAPEQFF. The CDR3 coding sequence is TGCAGTGCTAGAGATTTTAAGGGTGCCCCCGAGCAGTTCTTC.

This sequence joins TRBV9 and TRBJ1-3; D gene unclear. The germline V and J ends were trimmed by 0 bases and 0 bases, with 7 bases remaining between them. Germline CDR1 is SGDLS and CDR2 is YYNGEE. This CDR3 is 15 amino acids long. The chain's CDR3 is CASSVDAASGNTIYF. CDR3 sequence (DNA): TGTGCCAGCAGCGTAGATGCCGCCTCTGGAAACACCATATATTTT.

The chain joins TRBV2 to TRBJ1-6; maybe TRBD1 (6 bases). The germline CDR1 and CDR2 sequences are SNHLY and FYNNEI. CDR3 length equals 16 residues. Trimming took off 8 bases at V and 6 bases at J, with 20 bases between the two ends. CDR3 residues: CASGPTSRTANSPLHF. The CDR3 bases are TGTGCCAGCGGCCCTACCTCCCGGACAGCTAATTCACCCCTCCACTTT. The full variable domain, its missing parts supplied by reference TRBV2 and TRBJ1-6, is EPEVTQTPSHQVTQMGQEVILRCVPISNHLYFYWYRQILGQKVEFLVSFYNNEISEKSEIFDDQFSVERPDGSNFTLKIRSTKLEDSAMYFCASGPTSRTANSPLHFGNGTRLTVT.

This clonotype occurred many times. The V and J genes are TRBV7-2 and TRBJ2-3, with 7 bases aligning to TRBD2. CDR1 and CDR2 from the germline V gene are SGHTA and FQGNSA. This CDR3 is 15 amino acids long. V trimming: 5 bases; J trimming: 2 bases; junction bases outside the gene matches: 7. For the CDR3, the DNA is TGTGCCAGCAGCCCGCTGGGGGGGTTCACAGATACGCAGTATTTT. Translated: CASSPLGGFTDTQYF.

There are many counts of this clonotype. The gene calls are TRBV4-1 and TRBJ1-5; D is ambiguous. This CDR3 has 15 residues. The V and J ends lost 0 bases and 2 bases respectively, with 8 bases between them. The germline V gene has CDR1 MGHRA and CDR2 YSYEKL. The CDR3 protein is CASSQDLTGNQPQHF. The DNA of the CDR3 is TGCGCCAGCAGCCAAGATTTGACTGGCAATCAGCCCCAGCATTTT.

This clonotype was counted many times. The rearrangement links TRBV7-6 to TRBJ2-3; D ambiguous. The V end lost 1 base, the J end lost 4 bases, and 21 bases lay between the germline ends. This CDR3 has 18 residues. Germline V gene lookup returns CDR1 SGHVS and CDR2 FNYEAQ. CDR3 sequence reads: CASSLELMAFEMADTQYF. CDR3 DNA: TGTGCCAGCAGCTTAGAATTGATGGCTTTCGAAATGGCAGATACGCAGTATTTT.

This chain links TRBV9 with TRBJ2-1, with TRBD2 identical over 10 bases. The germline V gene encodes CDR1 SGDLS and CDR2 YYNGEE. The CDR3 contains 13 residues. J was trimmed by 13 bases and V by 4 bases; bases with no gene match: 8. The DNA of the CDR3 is TGTGCCAGCAGCCCAAGTAGCGGGGGGCCCCAGTTCTTC. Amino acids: CASSPSSGGPQFF. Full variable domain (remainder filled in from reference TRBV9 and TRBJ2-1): DSGVTQTPKHLITATGQRVTLRCSPRSGDLSVYWYQQSLDQGLQFLIQYYNGEERAKGNILERFSAQQFPDLHSELNLSSLELGDSALYFCASSPSSGGPQFFGPGTRLTVL.

The CDR3 region is CATSRQRQSGSNEQFF. DNA of the CDR3: TGTGCCACCAGCAGGCAACGACAAAGCGGTTCAAATGAGCAGTTCTTC. V and J are TRBV15 and TRBJ2-1; TRBD2 is a possible D gene (5 bases). V was shortened by 3 bases and J by 7 bases, with 19 bases between the two germline ends. The CDR3 covers 16 residues. CDR1 is LNHNV, CDR2 YYDKDF, per germline (reference sequence).

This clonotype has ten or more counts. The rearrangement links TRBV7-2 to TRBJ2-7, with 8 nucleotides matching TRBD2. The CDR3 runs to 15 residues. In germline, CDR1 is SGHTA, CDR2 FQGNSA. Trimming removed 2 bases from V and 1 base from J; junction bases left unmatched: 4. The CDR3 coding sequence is TGTGCCAGCAGCTTAAGCGGGGGTTTATCCTACGAGCAGTACGTC. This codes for CASSLSGGLSYEQYV.

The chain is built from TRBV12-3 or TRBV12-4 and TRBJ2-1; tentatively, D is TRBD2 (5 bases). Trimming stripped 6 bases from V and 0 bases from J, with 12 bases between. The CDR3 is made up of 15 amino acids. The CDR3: CASRNGESSYNEQFF. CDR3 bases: TGTGCCAGCAGAAACGGGGAGAGCTCCTACAATGAGCAGTTCTTC.

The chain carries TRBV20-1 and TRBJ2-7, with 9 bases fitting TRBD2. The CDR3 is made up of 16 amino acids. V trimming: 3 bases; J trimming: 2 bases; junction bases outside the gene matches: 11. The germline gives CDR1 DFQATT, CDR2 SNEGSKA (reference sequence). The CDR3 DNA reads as TGCAGTGCTAGGGGGTATACCGCGGGGGGGACCTACGAGCAGTACTTC. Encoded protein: CSARGYTAGGTYEQYF.

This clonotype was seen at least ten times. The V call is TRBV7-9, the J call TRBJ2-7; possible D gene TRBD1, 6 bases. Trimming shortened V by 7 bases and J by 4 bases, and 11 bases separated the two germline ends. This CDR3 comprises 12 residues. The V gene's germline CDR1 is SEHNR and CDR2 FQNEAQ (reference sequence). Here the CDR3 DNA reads TGTGCCAGCACGGACAGCGTATACGAGCAGTACTTC. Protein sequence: CASTDSVYEQYF. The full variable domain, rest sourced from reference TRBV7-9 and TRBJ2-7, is DTGVSQNPRHKITKRGQNVTFRCDPISEHNRLYWYRQTLGQGPEFLTYFQNEAQLEKSRLLSDRFSAERPKGSFSTLEIQRTEQGDSAMYLCASTDSVYEQYFGPGTRLTVT.

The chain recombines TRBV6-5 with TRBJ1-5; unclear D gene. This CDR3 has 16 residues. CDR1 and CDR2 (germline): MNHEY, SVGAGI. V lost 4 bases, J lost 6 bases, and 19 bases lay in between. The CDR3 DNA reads TGTGCCAGCAGTTGCGAAGAAAACCATATTGGTCAGCCCCAGCATTTT. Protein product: CASSCEENHIGQPQHF.

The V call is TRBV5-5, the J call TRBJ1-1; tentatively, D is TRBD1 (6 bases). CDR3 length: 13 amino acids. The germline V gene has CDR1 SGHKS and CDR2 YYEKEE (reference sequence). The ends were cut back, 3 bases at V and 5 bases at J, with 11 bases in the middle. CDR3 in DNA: TGTGCCAGCAGCTACAGGGAAATAACTGAAGCTTTCTTT. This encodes CASSYREITEAFF.